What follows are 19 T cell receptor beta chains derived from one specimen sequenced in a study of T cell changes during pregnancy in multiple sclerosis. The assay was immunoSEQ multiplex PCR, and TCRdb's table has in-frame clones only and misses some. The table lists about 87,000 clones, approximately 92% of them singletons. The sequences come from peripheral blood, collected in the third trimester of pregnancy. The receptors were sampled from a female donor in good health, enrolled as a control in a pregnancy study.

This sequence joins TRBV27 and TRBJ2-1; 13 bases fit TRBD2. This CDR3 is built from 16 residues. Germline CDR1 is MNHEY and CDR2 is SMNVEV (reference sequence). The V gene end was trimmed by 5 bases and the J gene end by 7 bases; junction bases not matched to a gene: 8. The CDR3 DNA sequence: TGTGCCAGCAGTCTTGCGCGGACTAGCGGGAGAAATGAGCAGTTCTTC. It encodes CASSLARTSGRNEQFF.

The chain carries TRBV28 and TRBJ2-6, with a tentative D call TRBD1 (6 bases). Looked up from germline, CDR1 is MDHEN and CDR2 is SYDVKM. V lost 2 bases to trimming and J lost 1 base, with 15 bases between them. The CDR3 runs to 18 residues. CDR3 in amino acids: CASSLDRLSFSGANVLTF. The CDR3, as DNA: TGTGCCAGCAGTTTAGACAGGTTATCTTTTTCTGGGGCCAACGTCCTGACTTTC.

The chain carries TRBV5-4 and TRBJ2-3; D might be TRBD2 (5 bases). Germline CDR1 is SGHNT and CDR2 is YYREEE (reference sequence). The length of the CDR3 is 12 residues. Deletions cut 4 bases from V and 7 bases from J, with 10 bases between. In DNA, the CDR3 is TGTGCCAGCAGCCAACGGGAAAATACGCAGTATTTT. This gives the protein CASSQRENTQYF.

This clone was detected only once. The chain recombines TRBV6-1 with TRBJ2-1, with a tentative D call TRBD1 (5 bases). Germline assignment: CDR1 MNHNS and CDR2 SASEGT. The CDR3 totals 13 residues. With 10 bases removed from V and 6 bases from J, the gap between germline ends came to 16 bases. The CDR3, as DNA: TGTGCCACCACGGACATGCAGATCAATGAGCAGTTCTTC. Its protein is CATTDMQINEQFF.

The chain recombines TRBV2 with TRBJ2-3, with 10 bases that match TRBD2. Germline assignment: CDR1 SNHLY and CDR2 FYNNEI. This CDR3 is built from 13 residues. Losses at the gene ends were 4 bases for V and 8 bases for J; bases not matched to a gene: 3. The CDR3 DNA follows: TGTGCCAGCAGTGGTCTAGCGGGAGCTACGCAGTATTTT. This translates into CASSGLAGATQYF.

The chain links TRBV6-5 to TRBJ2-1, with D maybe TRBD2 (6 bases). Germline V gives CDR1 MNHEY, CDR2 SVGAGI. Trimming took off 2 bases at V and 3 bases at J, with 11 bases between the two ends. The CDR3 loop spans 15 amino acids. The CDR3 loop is CASSYGQGGYNEQFF. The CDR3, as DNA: TGTGCCAGCAGTTACGGGCAGGGAGGCTACAATGAGCAGTTCTTC.

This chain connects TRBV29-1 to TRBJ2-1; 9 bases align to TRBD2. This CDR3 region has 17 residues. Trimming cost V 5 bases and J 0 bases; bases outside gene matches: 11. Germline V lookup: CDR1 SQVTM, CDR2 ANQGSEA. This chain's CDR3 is CSVLLEDSGSSYNEQFF. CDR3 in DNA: TGCAGCGTTTTATTGGAGGATAGCGGGAGCTCCTACAATGAGCAGTTCTTC.

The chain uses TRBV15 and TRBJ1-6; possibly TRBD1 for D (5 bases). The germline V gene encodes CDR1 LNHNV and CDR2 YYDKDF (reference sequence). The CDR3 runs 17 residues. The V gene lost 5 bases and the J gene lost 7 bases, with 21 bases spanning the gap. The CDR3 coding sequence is TGTGCCACCAGCGACCGCACCGTAACGGGGGGAAATTCACCCCTCCACTTT. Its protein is CATSDRTVTGGNSPLHF.

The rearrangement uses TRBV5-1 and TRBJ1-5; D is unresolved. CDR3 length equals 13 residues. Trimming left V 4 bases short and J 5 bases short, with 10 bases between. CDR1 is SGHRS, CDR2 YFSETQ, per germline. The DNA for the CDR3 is TGCGCCAGCAGCACGTTCAGCGATCAGCCCCAGCATTTT. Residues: CASSTFSDQPQHF.

CDR3: CASSPPEGTGGNTIYF. For the CDR3, the DNA is TGTGCCAGCTCACCACCGGAGGGAACGGGCGGAAACACCATATATTTT. The chain employs TRBV18 and TRBJ1-3; D gene ambiguous. Germline CDR1 is KGHSH and CDR2 is LQKENI. CDR3 length: 16 residues. V was clipped by 0 bases and J by 4 bases, with 13 bases between them.

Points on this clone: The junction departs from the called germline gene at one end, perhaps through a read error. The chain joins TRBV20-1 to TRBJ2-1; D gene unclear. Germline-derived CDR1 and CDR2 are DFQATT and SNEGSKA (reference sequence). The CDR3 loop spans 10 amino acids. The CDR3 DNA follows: TGCAGTATGTCCTTCAATGAGCAGTTCTTC. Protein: CSMSFNEQFF.

The CDR3 DNA is TGTGCCAGCAGCCTGGATGTGAGGTCCTACGAGCAGTACTTC. Its translation is CASSLDVRSYEQYF. The V call is TRBV11-2, the J call TRBJ2-7; no reliable D call. The CDR3 covers 14 residues. Trimming took 5 bases from V and 1 from J, leaving 12 bases between them. The germline gives CDR1 SGHAT, CDR2 FQNNGV. The full variable domain, with the rest looked up from reference TRBV11-2 and TRBJ2-7, is EAGVAQSPRYKIIEKRQSVAFWCNPISGHATLYWYQQILGQGPKLLIQFQNNGVVDDSQLPKDRFSAERLKGVDSTLKIQPAKLEDSAVYLCASSLDVRSYEQYFGPGTRLTVT.

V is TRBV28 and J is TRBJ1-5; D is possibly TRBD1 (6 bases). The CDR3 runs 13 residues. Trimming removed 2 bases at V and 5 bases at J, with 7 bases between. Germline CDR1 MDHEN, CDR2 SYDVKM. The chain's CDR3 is CASSLGGDQPQHF. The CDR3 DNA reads TGTGCCAGCAGTTTAGGGGGCGATCAGCCCCAGCATTTT.

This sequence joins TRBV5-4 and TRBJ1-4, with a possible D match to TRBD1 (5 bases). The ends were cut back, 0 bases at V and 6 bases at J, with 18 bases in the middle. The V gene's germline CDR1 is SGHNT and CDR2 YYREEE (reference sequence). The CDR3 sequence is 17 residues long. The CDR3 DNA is TGTGCCAGCAGCTTGGCCATAGGGGCCCCGTCAGATGAAAAACTGTTTTTT. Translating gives CASSLAIGAPSDEKLFF. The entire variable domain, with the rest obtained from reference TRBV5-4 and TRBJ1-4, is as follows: ETGVTQSPTHLIKTRGQQVTLRCSSQSGHNTVSWYQQALGQGPQFIFQYYREEENGRGNFPPRFSGLQFPNYSSELNVNALELDDSALYLCASSLAIGAPSDEKLFFGSGTQLSVL.

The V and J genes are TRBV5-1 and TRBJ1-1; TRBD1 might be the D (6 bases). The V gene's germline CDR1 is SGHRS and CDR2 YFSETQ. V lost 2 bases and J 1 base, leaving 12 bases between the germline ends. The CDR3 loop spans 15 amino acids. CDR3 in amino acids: CASSFDPQGNTEAFF. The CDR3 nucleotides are TGCGCCAGCAGCTTTGATCCACAGGGGAACACTGAAGCTTTCTTT. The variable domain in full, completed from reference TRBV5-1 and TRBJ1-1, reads KAGVTQTPRYLIKTRGQQVTLSCSPISGHRSVSWYQQTPGQGLQFLFEYFSETQRNKGNFPGRFSGRQFSNSRSEMNVSTLELGDSALYLCASSFDPQGNTEAFFGQGTRLTVV.

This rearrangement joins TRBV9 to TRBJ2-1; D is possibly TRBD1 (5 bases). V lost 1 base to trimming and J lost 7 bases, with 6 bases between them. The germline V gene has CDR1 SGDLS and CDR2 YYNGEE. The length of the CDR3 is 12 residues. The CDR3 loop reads CASSVRQNEQFF. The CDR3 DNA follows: TGTGCCAGCAGCGTAAGACAGAATGAGCAGTTCTTC.

The DNA for the CDR3 is TGTGCCAGCAGTAGGCAAGGACTAGCGGGAGACGAGCAGTACTTC. Its protein product is CASSRQGLAGDEQYF. The rearrangement joins TRBV28 to TRBJ2-7, with 13 nucleotides matching TRBD2. CDR3 length: 15 amino acids. In germline, CDR1 is MDHEN, CDR2 SYDVKM. J gave up 5 bases and V 5 bases, and 6 bases lay outside the gene matches.

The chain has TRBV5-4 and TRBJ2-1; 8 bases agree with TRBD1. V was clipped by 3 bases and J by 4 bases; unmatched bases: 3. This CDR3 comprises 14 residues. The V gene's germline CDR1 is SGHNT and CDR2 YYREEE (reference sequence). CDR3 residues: CASSSRDRYNEQFF. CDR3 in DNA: TGTGCCAGCAGCTCCCGGGACAGGTACAATGAGCAGTTCTTC.

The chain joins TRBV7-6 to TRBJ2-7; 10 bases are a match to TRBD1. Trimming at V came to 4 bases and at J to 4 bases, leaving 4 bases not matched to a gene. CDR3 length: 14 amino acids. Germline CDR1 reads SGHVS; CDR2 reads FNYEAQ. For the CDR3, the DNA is TGTGCCAGCAGCTCCGGGACAGGGGTGTACGAGCAGTACTTC. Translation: CASSSGTGVYEQYF.